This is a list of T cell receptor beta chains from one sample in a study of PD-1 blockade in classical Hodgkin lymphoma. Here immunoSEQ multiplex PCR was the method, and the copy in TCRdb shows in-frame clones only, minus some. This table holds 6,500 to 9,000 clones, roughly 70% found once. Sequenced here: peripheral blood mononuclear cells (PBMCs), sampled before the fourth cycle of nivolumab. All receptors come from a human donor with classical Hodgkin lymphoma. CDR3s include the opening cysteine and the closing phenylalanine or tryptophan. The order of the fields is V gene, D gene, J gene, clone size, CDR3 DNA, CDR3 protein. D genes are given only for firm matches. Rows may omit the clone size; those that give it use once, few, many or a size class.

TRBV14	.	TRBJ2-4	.	TGTGCCAGCAGCCAAGAGGCCGGGGCGGCCAAAAACATTCAGTACTTC	CASSQEAGAAKNIQYF
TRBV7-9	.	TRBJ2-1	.	TGTGCCAGCAGCTTAGGGTCGGATGAGCAGTTCTTC	CASSLGSDEQFF
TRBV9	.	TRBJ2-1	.	TGTGCCAGCAGCGTAGAGGTTAGCTGGAGCTCCTACAATGAGCAGTTCTTC	CASSVEVSWSSYNEQFF
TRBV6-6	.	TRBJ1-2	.	TGTGCCAGCAGTTCATTGCGAGCTAACTATGGCTACACCTTC	CASSSLRANYGYTF
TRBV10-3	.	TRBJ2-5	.	TGTGCCATCAGCCTACAACAAAGGGAGACCCAGTACTTC	CAISLQQRETQYF
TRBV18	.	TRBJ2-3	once	TGTGCCAGCTCACCACTTCGGACCGCGGCAGATACGCAGTATTTT	CASSPLRTAADTQYF
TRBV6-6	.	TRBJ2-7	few	TGTGCCAGCAGCCACCGTGCGGTTTACGAGCAGTACTTC	CASSHRAVYEQYF
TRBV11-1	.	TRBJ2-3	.	TGTGCCAGCACCCTTATACAGGGAATGACAGATACGCAGTATTTT	CASTLIQGMTDTQYF
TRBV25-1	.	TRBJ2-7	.	TGTGCCAGAGGGGAGGCCTACGAGCAGTACTTC	CARGEAYEQYF
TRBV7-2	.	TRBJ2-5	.	TGTGCCAGCAGCTGGGACACTACGGGAGAGACCCAGTACTTC	CASSWDTTGETQYF
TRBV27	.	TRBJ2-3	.	TGTGCCAGCAGTTCGTGGACAGATACGCAGTATTTT	CASSSWTDTQYF
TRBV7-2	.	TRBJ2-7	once	TGTGCCAGCAGCCTATCTCCGGCTGAAGTGTACGAGCAGTACTTC	CASSLSPAEVYEQYF
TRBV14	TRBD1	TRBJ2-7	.	TGTGCCAGCAGCCAACCGACAGGGTTCCCCTACGAGCAGTACTTC	CASSQPTGFPYEQYF
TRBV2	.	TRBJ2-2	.	TGTGCCAGCAGTGAAGTAAGGCGTGGCGGGGAGCTGTTTTTT	CASSEVRRGGELFF
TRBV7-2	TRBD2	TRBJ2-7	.	TGTGCCAGCAGCTTAGCTGGGTCTAGCGGGTGGAACGAGCAGTACTTC	CASSLAGSSGWNEQYF
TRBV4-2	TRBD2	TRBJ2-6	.	TGTGCCAGCAGCCAAGTAGCTAGCGGGAGTGGTGGGGCCAACGTCCTGACTTTC	CASSQVASGSGGANVLTF
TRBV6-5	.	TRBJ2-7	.	TGTGCCAGCAGTTACGCTCCATGGACGGGCGAGCAGTACTTC	CASSYAPWTGEQYF
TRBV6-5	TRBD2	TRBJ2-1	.	TGTGCCAGCAGTTACGGGGGGGTCCCCTACAATGAGCAATTCTTC	CASSYGGVPYNEQFF
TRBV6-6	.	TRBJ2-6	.	TGTGCCAGCAGTTACTTTGGGGCCAACGTCCTGACTTTC	CASSYFGANVLTF
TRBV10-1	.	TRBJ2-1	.	TGCGCCAGCAGTAAACCGGAGTCCGACAATGAGCAGTTCTTC	CASSKPESDNEQFF
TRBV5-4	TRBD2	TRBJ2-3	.	TGTGCCAGCAGCTTAGCGGGAGCCGGGGCAGATACGCAGTATTTT	CASSLAGAGADTQYF
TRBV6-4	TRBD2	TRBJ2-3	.	TGTGCCAGCAGTGACAGACTAGCGGGGGCAGATACGCAGTATTTT	CASSDRLAGADTQYF
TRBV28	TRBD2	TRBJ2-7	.	TGTGCCAGCAGGTCTAGCGGGACCAGAGACTCCTACGAGCAGTACTTC	CASRSSGTRDSYEQYF
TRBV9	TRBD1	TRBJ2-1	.	TGTGCCAGCAGCGTCGGACAGGGGGCGCGTACTGAGCAGTTCTTC	CASSVGQGARTEQFF
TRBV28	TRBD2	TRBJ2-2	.	TGTGCCAGCAGTTTGGGACTAGCGAACACCGGGGAGCTGTTTTTT	CASSLGLANTGELFF
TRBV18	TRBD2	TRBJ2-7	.	TGTGCCAGCTCACCAATCGCTCCGGGAGGGCAATCCGAGCAGTACTTC	CASSPIAPGGQSEQYF
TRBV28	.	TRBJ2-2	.	TGTGCCAGCAGTACCGGGCCCGGGGAGCTGTTTTTT	CASSTGPGELFF
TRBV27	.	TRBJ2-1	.	TGTGCCAGCAGTGGCCTCCGGAGGGGGTCGAGCAATGAGCAGTTCTTC	CASSGLRRGSSNEQFF
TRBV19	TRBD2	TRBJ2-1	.	TGTGCCAGTAGTCAGCGGGAGGGGAATGAGCAGTTCTTC	CASSQREGNEQFF
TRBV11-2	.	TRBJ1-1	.	TGTGCCAGCCTACAGGACATGAACACTGAAGCTTTCTTT	CASLQDMNTEAFF
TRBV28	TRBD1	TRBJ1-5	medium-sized	TGTGCCAGCAGTTTCTGGACAGGGATCAATCAGCCCCAGCATTTT	CASSFWTGINQPQHF
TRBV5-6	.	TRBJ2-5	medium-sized	TGTGCCAGCAGCTTGGTCCAGGTACCCTCTGAGACCCAGTACTTC	CASSLVQVPSETQYF
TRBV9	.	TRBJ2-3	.	TGTGCCAGCAGCGTAGGAACCACAGATACGCAGTATTTT	CASSVGTTDTQYF
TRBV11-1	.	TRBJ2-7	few	TGTGCCAGCAGCTTAGGCCGAGAGTCCTACGAGCAGTACTTC	CASSLGRESYEQYF
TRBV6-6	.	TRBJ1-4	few	TGTGCCAGCACTCAATCGAACATCGCAACTAATGAAAAACTGTTTTTT	CASTQSNIATNEKLFF
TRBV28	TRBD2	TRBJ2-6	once	TGTGCCAGCAGTTTAGGGGGGGCTGGGGCCAACGTCCTGACTTTC	CASSLGGAGANVLTF
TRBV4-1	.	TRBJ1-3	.	TGCGCCAGCAGCCAAGGGAGAAACACCATATATTTT	CASSQGRNTIYF
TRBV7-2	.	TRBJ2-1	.	TGTGCCAGCAGCTTAACTGAACTTACCGAGCAGTTCTTC	CASSLTELTEQFF
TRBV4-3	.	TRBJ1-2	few	TGCGCCAGCAGCCAAGATGTCGGGGGCTGGGGCTACACCTTC	CASSQDVGGWGYTF
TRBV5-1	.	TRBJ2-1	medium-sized	TGCGCCAGCCAGCTACTTAATGAGCAGTTCTTC	CASQLLNEQFF
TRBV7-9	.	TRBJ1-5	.	TGTGCCAGCAGCCCCCACACTGCTGGTCAGCCCCAGCATTTT	CASSPHTAGQPQHF
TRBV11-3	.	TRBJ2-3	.	TGTGCCAGCAGCTTAGGGGCTATCGCAGATACGCAGTATTTT	CASSLGAIADTQYF
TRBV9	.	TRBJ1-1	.	TGTGCCAGCAGCGTAGGTTGGCGGAATGAAGCTTTCTTT	CASSVGWRNEAFF
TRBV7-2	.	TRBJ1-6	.	TGTGCCAGCAGCACACTCTCCTCACCCCTCCACTTT	CASSTLSSPLHF
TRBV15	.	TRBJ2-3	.	TGTGCCACCAGCAGAGATCCCTGGGGCTTCGATACGCAGTATTTT	CATSRDPWGFDTQYF
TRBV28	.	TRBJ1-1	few	TGTGCCAGCAGGCGGATGAACACTGAAGCTTTCTTT	CASRRMNTEAFF
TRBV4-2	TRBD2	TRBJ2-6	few	TGTGCCAGCAGCCAGGGACTAGCGGGAGGGATCTCTGGGGCCAACGTCCTGACTTTC	CASSQGLAGGISGANVLTF
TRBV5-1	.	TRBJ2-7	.	TGCGCCAGCAGCTTGGAAGGGGTCATCTCCTACGAGCAGTACTTC	CASSLEGVISYEQYF
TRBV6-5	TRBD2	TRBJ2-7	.	TGTGCCAGCAGTTACTCGATGGGGACTATCTACGAGCAGTACTTC	CASSYSMGTIYEQYF
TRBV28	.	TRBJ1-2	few	TGTGCCAGCAGTCAGCCTCCAGGCCGGGTAGGCTATGGCTACACCTTC	CASSQPPGRVGYGYTF
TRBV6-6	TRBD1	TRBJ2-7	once	TGTGCCAGCAGTTACTTGGGACAGGATCCCTACGAGCAGTACTTC	CASSYLGQDPYEQYF
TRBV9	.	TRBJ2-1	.	TGTGCCAGCAGCGTAGTTGCGGGCTGGTACGTTGAGCAGTTCTTC	CASSVVAGWYVEQFF
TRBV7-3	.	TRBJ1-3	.	TGTGCCAGTAAACACCCCTCTGGAAACACCATATATTTT	CASKHPSGNTIYF
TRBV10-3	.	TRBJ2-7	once	TGTGCCATCGGAGGTAGCAGTGGGGGCGACTACGAGCAGTACTTC	CAIGGSSGGDYEQYF
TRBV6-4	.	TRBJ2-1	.	TGTGCCAGCAGTGACGGCAGGTCCGCCCCTGAGCAGTTCTTC	CASSDGRSAPEQFF